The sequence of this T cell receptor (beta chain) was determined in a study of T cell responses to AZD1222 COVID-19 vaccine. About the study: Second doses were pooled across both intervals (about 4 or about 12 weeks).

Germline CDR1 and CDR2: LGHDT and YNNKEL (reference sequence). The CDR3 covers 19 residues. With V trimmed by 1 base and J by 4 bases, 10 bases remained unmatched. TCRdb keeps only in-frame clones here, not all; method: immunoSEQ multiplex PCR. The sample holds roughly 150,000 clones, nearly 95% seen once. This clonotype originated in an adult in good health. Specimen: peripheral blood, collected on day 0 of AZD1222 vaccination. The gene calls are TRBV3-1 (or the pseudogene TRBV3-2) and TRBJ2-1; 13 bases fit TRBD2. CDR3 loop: CASSQGLAGGPLIYNEQFF. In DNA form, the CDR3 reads TGTGCCAGCAGCCAAGGACTAGCGGGAGGACCCCTCATTTACAATGAGCAGTTCTTC.